This T cell receptor beta chain is from a study of blood T cell repertoires in COVID-19. Generated by immunoSEQ multiplex PCR, the TCRdb table keeps only in-frame clones and is missing some. Of over 150,000 clones detected, roughly 80% appear once; the ten largest clones hold roughly 10%. The germline gives CDR1 SGHTA, CDR2 FQGNSA. The CDR3 length is 15 residues. The V gene end was trimmed by 5 bases and the J gene end by 10 bases; junction bases not matched to a gene: 13. This TCR was sampled from a man aged 35 to 55 who had recovered from COVID-19. J is TRBJ2-1 and V is TRBV7-2, with 8 bases identical to TRBD2. The sequencing sample was made of PBMCs or T cells enriched from blood (not recorded which). Here the CDR3 reads CASSPSGSVQGEQFF. The CDR3 bases are TGTGCCAGCAGCCCGAGCGGGAGCGTCCAAGGAGAGCAGTTCTTC. Drawing the rest from reference TRBV7-2 and TRBJ2-1, the complete variable domain is GAGVSQSPSNKVTEKGKDVELRCDPISGHTALYWYRQSLGQGLEFLIYFQGNSAPDKSGLPSDRFSAERTGGSVSTLTIQRTQQEDSAVYLCASSPSGSVQGEQFFGPGTRLTVL.